The table lists the clone carrying this T cell receptor (beta chain) with a few counts. What it binds is not known. This sample is part of a study of response to subunit inactivated influenza vaccine. General study findings and limits: Authors suggested seasonal influenza vaccinations each recruit few new T cells.

V was clipped by 1 base and J by 4 bases, with 5 bases between them. This CDR3 comprises 13 residues. TCRdb independently ran MiXCR on the RT-PCR reads; one entry per CDR3 protein. The sample lists more than 700,000 distinct CDR3 sequences, less than 25% occurring once. This TCR came from a man aged 50 to 60 who received an inactivated influenza vaccine. This chain links TRBV12-3 or TRBV12-4 with TRBJ1-5; D gene ambiguous. The sequenced sample was PBMCs from blood, obtained around 5 days after vaccination. The CDR3 nucleotides are TGTGCCAGCAGTTTAGAGCAAAATCAGCCCCAGCATTTT. It is translated as CASSLEQNQPQHF.